This TCR beta chain was identified during a study of Tregs in tolerant kidney transplant recipients. On the study more broadly: An approximately 3-day belatacept mixed lymphocyte reaction, sometimes plus 5-day graft donor restimulation, preceded CD4+CD25+CD127- sorting.

Study conclusions and caveats: The most relevant donor-specific Treg TCRbeta repertoire apparently came from expansion with activated donor B cells. No direct test of biological reproducibility was done here.

Using immunoSEQ multiplex PCR, the repertoire was profiled, and TCRdb retains in-frame clones only, with some absent. Altogether just under 45,000 clones are present, 95% to 96% being singletons, with the ten largest covering around 0.38%. The V and J ends lost 6 bases and 10 bases, in that order; junction bases with no gene match: 15. The germline gives CDR1 MNHEY, CDR2 SMNVEV (reference sequence). CDR3 length equals 15 residues. Concerning this clone: The antigen is not known.

Sequencing input: Tregs from blood cultured with allogeneic cells. V usage is TRBV27 and J usage is TRBJ1-1; 9 bases match TRBD1. This clonotype was obtained from a human donor in good health. The CDR3 nucleotides are TGTGCCAGCAGCCCGCGGGGGGACAGGGCGGGTAGAGCTTTCTTT. Encoded protein: CASSPRGDRAGRAFF.